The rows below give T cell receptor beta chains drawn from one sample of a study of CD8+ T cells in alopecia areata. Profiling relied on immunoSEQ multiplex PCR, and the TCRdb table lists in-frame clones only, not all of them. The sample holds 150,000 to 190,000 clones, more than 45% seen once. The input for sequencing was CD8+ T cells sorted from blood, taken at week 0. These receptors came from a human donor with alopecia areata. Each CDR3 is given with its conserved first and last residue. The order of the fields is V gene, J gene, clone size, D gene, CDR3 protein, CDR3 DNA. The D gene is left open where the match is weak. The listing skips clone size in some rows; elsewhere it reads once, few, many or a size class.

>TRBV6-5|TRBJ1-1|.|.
CASTEGPTLNTEAFF
TGTGCCAGCACGGAGGGACCGACGTTGAACACTGAAGCTTTCTTT
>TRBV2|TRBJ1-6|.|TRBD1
CASSEASDRASYNSPLHF
TGTGCCAGCAGTGAAGCTTCGGACAGGGCGTCCTATAATTCACCCCTCCACTTT
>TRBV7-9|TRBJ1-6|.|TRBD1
CASSSSGQGRRNSPLHF
TGTGCCAGCAGCTCCAGTGGACAGGGAAGGCGCAATTCACCCCTCCACTTT
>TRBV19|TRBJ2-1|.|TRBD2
CASSISSGDYNEQFF
TGTGCCAGTAGTATTTCTAGCGGGGACTACAATGAGCAGTTCTTC
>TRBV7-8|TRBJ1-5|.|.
CASSPLQSDQPQHF
TGTGCCAGCAGCCCCCTTCAGAGTGATCAGCCCCAGCATTTT
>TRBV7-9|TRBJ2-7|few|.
CASSSGTPGSYF
TGTGCCAGCAGCTCCGGGACTCCGGGGTCTTACTTC
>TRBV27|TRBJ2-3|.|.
CASSPNPSPDTQYF
TGTGCCAGCAGTCCAAACCCCAGCCCAGATACGCAGTATTTT
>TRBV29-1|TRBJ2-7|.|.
CSVAGGLEYEQYF
TGCAGCGTTGCCGGGGGGCTGGAATACGAGCAGTACTTC
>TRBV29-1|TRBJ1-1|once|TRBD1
CSVNTGGFTEAFF
TGCAGCGTTAATACAGGGGGCTTCACTGAAGCTTTCTTT
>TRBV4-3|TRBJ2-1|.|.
CASSQDFRRGYNEQFF
TGCGCCAGCAGCCAAGATTTTCGGCGAGGCTACAATGAGCAGTTCTTC
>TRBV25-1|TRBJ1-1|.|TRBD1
CASRGQMNTEAFF
TGTGCCAGCAGGGGACAGATGAACACTGAAGCTTTCTTT
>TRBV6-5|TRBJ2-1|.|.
CASTSRGISYNEQFF
TGTGCCAGCACCTCCCGAGGCATTTCCTACAATGAGCAGTTCTTC
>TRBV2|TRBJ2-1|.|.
CASSEGLAVYNEQFF
TGTGCCAGCAGTGAAGGATTAGCTGTCTACAATGAGCAGTTCTTC
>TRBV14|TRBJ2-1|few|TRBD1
CASSHSGTENEQFF
TGTGCCAGCAGCCATTCCGGGACAGAAAATGAGCAGTTCTTC
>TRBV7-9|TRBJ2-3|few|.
CASSSTDSTDTQYF
TGTGCCAGCAGCAGCACCGACAGCACAGATACGCAGTATTTT
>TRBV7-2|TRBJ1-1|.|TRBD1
CAGGQGATEAFF
TGTGCCGGCGGACAGGGGGCCACTGAAGCTTTCTTT
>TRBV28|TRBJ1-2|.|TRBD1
CASRPTGGNYGYTF
TGTGCCAGCAGACCAACAGGGGGCAACTATGGCTACACCTTC
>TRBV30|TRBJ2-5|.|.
CAGGFGETQYF
TGTGCCGGGGGGTTCGGAGAGACCCAGTACTTC
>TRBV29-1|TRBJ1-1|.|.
CSVEPLENTEAFF
TGCAGCGTTGAACCTCTGGAGAACACTGAAGCTTTCTTT
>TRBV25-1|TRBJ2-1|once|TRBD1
CASSIQGAGHNEQFF
TGTGCCAGCAGTATACAGGGGGCTGGACACAATGAGCAGTTCTTC
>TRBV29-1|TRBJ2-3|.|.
CSVEDEYYTDTQYF
TGCAGCGTTGAGGATGAATATTACACAGATACGCAGTATTTT
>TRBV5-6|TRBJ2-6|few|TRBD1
CASSTGTGSSGANVLTF
TGTGCCAGCAGCACAGGGACAGGAAGTTCTGGGGCCAACGTCCTGACTTTC
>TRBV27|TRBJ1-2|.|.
CASSRQGSYGYTF
TGTGCCAGCAGTCGTCAGGGGAGCTATGGCTACACCTTC
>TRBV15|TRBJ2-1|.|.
CATSIRGGTNNEQFF
TGTGCCACCAGCATTAGGGGCGGGACCAACAATGAGCAGTTCTTC
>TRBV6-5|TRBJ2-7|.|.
CASSPGLDSYEQYF
TGTGCCAGCAGTCCGGGACTGGATTCCTACGAGCAGTACTTC
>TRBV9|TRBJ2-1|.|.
CASSVEGEQFF
TGTGCCAGCAGCGTGGAGGGTGAGCAGTTCTTC
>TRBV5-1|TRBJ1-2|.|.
CASSPLDNGYTF
TGCGCCAGCAGCCCCCTGGACAATGGCTACACCTTC
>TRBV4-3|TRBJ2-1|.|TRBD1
CASSQDRTGTRLNEQFF
TGCGCCAGCAGCCAAGATCGGACAGGGACCCGGCTCAATGAGCAGTTCTTC
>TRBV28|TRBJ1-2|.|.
CASSLTVNYGYTF
TGTGCCAGCAGTTTAACAGTCAACTATGGCTACACCTTC
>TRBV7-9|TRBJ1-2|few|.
CASSLGNGYTF
TGTGCCAGCAGCTTGGGCAATGGCTACACCTTC
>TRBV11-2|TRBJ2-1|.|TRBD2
CASSTATRLAPEQFF
TGTGCCAGCAGCACAGCTACGCGACTAGCGCCAGAGCAGTTCTTC
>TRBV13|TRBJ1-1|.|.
CASSFGNEAFF
TGTGCCAGCAGCTTCGGAAATGAAGCTTTCTTT
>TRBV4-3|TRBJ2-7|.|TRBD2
CASSQSPGGSEQYF
TGCGCCAGCAGCCAGTCCCCGGGAGGGAGCGAGCAGTACTTC
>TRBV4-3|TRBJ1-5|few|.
CASSQDLVVSNQPQHF
TGCGCCAGCAGCCAAGATTTGGTTGTGAGCAATCAGCCCCAGCATTTT
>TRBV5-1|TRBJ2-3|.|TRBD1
CASSLEIELQGEYDTQYF
TGCGCCAGCAGCTTGGAGATCGAGTTACAGGGGGAATACGATACGCAGTATTTT
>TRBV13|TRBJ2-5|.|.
CASSFRGGTETQYF
TGTGCCAGCAGCTTCAGGGGGGGAACGGAGACCCAGTACTTC
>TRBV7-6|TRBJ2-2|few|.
CASSPGTDGANTGELFF
TGTGCCAGCAGCCCCGGGACCGACGGAGCGAACACCGGGGAGCTGTTTTTT
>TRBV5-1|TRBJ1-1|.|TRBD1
CASSLAQGALNTEAFF
TGCGCCAGCAGCTTGGCACAGGGGGCATTGAACACTGAAGCTTTCTTT
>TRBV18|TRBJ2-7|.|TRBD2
CASSLRSGGEQYF
TGTGCCAGCTCACTTAGGTCGGGAGGCGAGCAGTACTTC
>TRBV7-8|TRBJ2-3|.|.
CASSAGRSTDTQYF
TGTGCCAGCAGCGCCGGCAGGAGCACAGATACGCAGTATTTT
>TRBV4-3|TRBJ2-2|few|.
CASSQDRGRTPGELFF
TGCGCCAGCAGCCAAGATCGGGGACGAACTCCCGGGGAGCTGTTTTTT
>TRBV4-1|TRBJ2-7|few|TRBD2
CASSQAGLAEDYYEQYF
TGCGCCAGCAGCCAGGCCGGACTAGCGGAGGACTACTACGAGCAGTACTTC
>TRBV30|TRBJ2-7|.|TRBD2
CAWSFLLADEQYF
TGTGCCTGGAGTTTTTTACTAGCGGACGAGCAGTACTTC
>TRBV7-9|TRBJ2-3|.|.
CASSPEGGVNTQYF
TGTGCCAGCAGCCCAGAGGGGGGCGTCAATACGCAGTATTTT
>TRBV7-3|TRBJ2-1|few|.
CASSLAGGPPTNEQFF
TGTGCCAGCAGTTTGGCCGGGGGACCTCCTACCAATGAGCAGTTCTTC
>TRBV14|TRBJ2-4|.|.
CASSHESDRLYF
TGTGCCAGCAGCCATGAAAGCGATCGTCTCTACTTC
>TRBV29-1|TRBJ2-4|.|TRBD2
CSVESGERDIQYF
TGCAGCGTTGAGAGCGGGGAACGGGACATTCAGTACTTC
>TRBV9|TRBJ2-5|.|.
CASSGAGVQETQYF
TGTGCCAGCAGCGGCGCTGGGGTCCAAGAGACCCAGTACTTC
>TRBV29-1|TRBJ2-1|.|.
CSAYTQGQQFF
TGCAGCGCTTATACCCAAGGGCAGCAGTTCTTC
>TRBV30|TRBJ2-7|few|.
CAWSYGYEQYF
TGTGCCTGGAGTTACGGATACGAGCAGTACTTC
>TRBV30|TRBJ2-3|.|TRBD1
CAWSGQGGWTDTQYF
TGTGCCTGGAGCGGACAGGGAGGTTGGACAGATACGCAGTATTTT
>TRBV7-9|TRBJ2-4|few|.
CASSSGQAPFHF
TGTGCCAGCAGCTCCGGCCAGGCCCCTTTCCACTTC
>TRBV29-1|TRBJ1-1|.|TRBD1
CSVVPGGSGTEAFF
TGCAGCGTTGTCCCAGGGGGCTCAGGCACTGAAGCTTTCTTT
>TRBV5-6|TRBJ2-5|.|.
CASSSLTGKETQYF
TGTGCCAGCAGCTCTTTAACAGGGAAGGAGACCCAGTACTTC